The sequence of this T cell receptor beta chain was determined in a study of T cell responses to AZD1222 COVID-19 vaccine. The CDR3 is 15 residues long. The junction had 8 bases not matched to a gene; V was cut back by 6 bases and J by 7 bases. The germline CDR1 and CDR2 sequences are MGHRA and YSYEKL. As concerns this clone: Its specificity is not known.

Clones were read by immunoSEQ multiplex PCR, and TCRdb kept only the in-frame ones, dropping some. The sample holds 150,000 or so clones; around 88% are singletons and the top ten take roughly 16%. Study outcomes and limitations: Unmutated variant regions are reportedly targeted by nearly half of spike-specific TCRs.

The sequencing here drew on peripheral blood, taken on day 0 of AZD1222 vaccination. The J gene is TRBJ1-6, the V gene TRBV4-1; TRBD1 matches at 8 bases. The sequence derives from an adult in good health. CDR3 in DNA: TGCGCCAGCAGGGGGACAGGCCCGATCAATTCACCCCTCCACTTT. Protein product: CASRGTGPINSPLHF.